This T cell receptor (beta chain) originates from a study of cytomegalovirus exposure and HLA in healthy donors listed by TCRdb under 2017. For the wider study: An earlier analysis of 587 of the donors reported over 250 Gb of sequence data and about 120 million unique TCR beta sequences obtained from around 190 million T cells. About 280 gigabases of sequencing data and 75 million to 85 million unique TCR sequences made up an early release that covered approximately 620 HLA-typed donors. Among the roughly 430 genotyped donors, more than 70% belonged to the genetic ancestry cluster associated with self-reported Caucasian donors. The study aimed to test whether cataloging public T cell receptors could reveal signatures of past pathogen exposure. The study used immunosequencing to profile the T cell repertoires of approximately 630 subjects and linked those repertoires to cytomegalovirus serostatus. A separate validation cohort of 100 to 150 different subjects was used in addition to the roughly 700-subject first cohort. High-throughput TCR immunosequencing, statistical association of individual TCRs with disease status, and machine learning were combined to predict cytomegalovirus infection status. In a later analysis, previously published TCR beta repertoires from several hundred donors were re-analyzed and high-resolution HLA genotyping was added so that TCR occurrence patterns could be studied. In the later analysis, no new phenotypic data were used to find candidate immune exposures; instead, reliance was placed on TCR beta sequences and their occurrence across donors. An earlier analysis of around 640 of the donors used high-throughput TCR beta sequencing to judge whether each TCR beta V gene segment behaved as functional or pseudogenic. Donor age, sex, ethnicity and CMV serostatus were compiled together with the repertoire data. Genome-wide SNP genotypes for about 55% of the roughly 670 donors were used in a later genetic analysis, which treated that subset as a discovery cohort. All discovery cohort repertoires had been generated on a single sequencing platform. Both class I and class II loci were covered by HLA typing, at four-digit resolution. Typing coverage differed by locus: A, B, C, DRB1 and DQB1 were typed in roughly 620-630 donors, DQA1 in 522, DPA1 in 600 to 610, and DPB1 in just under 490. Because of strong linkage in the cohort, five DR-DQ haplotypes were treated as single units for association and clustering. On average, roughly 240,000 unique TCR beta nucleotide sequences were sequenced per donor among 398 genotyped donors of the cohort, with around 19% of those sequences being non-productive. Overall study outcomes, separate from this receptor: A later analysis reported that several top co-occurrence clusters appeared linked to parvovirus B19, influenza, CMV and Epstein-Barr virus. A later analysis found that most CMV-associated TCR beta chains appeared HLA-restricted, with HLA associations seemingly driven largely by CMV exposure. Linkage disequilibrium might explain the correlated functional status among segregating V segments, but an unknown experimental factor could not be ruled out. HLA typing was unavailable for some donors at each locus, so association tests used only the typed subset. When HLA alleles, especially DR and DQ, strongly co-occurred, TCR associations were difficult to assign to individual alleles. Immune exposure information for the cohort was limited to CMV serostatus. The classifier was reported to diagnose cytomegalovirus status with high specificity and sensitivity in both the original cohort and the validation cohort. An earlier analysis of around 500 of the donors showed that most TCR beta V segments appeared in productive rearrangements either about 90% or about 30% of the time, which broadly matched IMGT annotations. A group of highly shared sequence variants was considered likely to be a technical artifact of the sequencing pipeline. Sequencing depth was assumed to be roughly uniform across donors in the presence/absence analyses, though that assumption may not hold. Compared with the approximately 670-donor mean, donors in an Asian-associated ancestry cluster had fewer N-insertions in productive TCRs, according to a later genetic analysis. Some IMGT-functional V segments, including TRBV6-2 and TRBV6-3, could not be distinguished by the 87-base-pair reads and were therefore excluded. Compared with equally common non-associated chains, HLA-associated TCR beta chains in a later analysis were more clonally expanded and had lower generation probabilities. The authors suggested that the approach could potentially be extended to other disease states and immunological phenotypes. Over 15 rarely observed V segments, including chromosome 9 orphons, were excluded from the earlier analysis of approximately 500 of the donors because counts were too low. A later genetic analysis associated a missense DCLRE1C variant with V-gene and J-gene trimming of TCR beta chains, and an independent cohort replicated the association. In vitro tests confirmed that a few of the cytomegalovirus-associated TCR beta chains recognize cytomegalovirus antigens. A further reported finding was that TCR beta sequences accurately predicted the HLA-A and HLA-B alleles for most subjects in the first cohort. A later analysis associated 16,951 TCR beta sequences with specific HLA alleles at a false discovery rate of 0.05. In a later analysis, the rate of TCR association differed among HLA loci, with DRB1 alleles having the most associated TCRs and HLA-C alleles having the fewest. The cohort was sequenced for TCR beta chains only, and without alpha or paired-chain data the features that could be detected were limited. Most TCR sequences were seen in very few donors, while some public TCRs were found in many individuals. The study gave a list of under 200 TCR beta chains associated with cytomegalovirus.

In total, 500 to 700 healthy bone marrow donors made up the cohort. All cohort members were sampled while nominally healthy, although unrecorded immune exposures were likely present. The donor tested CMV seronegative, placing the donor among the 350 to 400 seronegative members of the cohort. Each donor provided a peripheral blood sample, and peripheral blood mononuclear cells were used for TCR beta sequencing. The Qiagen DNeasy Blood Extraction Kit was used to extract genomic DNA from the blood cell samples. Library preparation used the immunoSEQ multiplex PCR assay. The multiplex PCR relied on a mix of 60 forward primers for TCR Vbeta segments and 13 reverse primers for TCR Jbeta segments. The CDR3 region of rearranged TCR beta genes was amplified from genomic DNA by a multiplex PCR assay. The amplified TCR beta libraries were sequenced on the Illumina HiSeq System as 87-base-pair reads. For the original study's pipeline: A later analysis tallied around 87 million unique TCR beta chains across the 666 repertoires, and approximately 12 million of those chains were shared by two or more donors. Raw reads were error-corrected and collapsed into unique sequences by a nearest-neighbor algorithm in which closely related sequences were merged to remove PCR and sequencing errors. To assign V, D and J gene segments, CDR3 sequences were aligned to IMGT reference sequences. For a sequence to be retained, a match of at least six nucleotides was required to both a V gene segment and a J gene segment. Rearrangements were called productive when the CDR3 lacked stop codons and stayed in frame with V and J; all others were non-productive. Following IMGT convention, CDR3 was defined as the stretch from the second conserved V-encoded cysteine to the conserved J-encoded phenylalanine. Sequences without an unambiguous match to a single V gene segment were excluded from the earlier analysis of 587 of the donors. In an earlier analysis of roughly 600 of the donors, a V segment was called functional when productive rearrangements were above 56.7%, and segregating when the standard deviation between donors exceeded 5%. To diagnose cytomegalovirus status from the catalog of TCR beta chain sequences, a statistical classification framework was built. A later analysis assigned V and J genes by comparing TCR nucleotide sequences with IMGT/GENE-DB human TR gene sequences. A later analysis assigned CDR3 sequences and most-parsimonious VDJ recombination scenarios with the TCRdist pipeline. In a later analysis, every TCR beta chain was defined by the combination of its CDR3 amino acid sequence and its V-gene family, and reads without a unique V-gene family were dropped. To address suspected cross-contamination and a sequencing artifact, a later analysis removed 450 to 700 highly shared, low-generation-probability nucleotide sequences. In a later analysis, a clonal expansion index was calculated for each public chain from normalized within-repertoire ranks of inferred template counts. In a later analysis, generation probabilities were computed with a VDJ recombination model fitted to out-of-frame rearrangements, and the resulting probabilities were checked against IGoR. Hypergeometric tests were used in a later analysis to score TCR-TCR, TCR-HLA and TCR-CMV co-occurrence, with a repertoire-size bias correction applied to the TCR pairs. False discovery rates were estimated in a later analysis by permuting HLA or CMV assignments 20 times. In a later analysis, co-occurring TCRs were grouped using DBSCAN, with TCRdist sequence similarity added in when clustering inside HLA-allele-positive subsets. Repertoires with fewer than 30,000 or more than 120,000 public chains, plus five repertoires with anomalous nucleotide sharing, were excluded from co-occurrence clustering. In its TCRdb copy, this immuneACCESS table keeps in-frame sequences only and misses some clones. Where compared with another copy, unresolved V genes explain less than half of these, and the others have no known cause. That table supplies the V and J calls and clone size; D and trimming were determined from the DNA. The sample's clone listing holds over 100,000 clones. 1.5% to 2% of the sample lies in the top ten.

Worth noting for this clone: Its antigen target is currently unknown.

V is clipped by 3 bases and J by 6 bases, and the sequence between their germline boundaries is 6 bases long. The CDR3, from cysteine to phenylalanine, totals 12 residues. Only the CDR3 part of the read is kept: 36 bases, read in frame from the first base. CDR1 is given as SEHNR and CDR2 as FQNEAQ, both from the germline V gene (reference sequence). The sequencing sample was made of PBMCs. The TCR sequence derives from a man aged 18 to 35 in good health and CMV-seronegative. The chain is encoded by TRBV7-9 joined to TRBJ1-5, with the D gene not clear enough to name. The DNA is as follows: TGTGCCAGCAGCTTTTCGTCTCAGCCCCAGCATTTT. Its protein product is CASSFSSQPQHF.